This T cell receptor beta chain was recovered during a study of T cells after yellow fever vaccination. Overall study findings and caveats: Detected again after the booster were most primary-vaccination clones, at 96% CD4 and 70% to 90% CD8. Compared with primary, the secondary response was weaker and peaked at day 5, not 15.

In TCRdb, the 5' RACE reads were re-called with MiXCR into one record per CDR3 protein. In the table there are around 340,000 distinct CDR3 sequences, 8% to 10% of which are singletons. Many counts were recorded for this clonotype. The antigen is undetermined. Germline CDR1 and CDR2: SGHTA and FQGTGA. Deletions cut 2 bases from V and 2 bases from J, with 9 bases between. This CDR3 is built from 14 residues. The clonotype originates from a man aged 18 to 30 who received the YFV17D yellow fever vaccine. The V call is TRBV7-3, the J call TRBJ1-1; D unclear. The source material was PBMCs, sampled on the day of the first yellow fever vaccination. CDR3 DNA: TGTGCCAGCAGCTTAGGAGGGAGCAACACTGAAGCTTTCTTT. It is translated as CASSLGGSNTEAFF.